The 10 T cell receptor beta chains given below trace back to one sample, sequenced in a study of Ad26.COV2.S vaccination and SARS-CoV-2 variants. Generated by immunoSEQ multiplex PCR, the TCRdb table keeps only in-frame clones and is missing some. This table has around 350,000 clones, approximately 85% appearing once. Indicated treatment: roughly 18 received Ad26.COV2.S at low or high dose, single or two shots; about five received placebo; per-sample allocation not given. All samples were drawn on day 63, counting from the first vaccine or placebo injection. This specimen was peripheral blood, taken in a trial of Ad26.COV2.S vaccine versus placebo. The receptors were gathered from a person between 18 and 65 years old who received the Ad26.COV2.S COVID-19 vaccine or a placebo.

The chain uses TRBV6-5 and TRBJ1-1; the D gene is possibly TRBD1 (5 bases). V lost 3 bases to trimming and J lost 1 base, with 12 bases between them. The CDR3 loop spans 15 amino acids. Germline lookup yields CDR1 MNHEY and CDR2 SVGAGI. CDR3 residues: CASSYVGTENTEAFF. CDR3 sequence (DNA): TGTGCCAGCAGTTATGTGGGGACCGAGAACACTGAAGCTTTCTTT.

The chain carries TRBV27 and TRBJ2-3; D assignment may be TRBD1 or TRBD2 (5 bases each). CDR1 is MNHEY, CDR2 SMNVEV, per germline (reference sequence). Trimming took off 6 bases at V and 2 bases at J, with 18 bases between the two ends. The length of the CDR3 is 16 residues. DNA of the CDR3: TGTGCCAGCAGCCATCGGGGCGATCCACACACAGATACGCAGTATTTT. As protein: CASSHRGDPHTDTQYF.

The chain recombines TRBV11-2 with TRBJ2-3; possible D gene TRBD1, 6 bases. Trimming left V 4 bases short and J 2 bases short, with 13 bases between. Germline V gene lookup returns CDR1 SGHAT and CDR2 FQNNGV. The CDR3 sequence is 15 residues long. The CDR3 DNA sequence: TGTGCCAGCAGCTCAGGGGACCCCCACACAGATACGCAGTATTTT. This codes for CASSSGDPHTDTQYF.

The chain joins TRBV6-6 to TRBJ2-7; 8 positions match TRBD1. This CDR3 is built from 15 residues. The J segment lost 1 base and the V segment lost 7 bases, leaving 9 bases of the junction unmatched. Germline V gives CDR1 MNHNY, CDR2 SVGAGI (reference sequence). The CDR3 sequence is CASTKDRGSSYEQYF. For the CDR3, the DNA is TGTGCCAGCACCAAAGACAGGGGAAGTTCCTACGAGCAGTACTTC.

In its sample, this clone was seen many times. The chain uses TRBV19 and TRBJ2-7, with D possibly matching TRBD2 (5 bases). Germline CDR1 is LNHDA and CDR2 is SQIVND (reference sequence). V dropped 3 bases and J dropped 0 bases, with 9 bases sitting between them. The CDR3 is 14 residues long. The CDR3 here is CASSMFGSSYEQYF. In DNA form, the CDR3 reads TGTGCCAGTAGTATGTTTGGGAGCTCCTACGAGCAGTACTTC.

The V and J genes are TRBV15 and TRBJ2-7; 14 positions match TRBD2. There are 16 residues in the CDR3. Trimming took 3 bases from V and 2 from J; bases not matched to a gene: 3. Germline V gives CDR1 LNHNV, CDR2 YYDKDF (reference sequence). In nucleotides, the CDR3 is TGTGCCACCAGCAGGGGGGGACTAGCGGGAGCCTACGAGCAGTACTTC. It yields the protein CATSRGGLAGAYEQYF.

This clone was picked up a small number of times. The chain employs TRBV10-3 and TRBJ1-3; D not certain. This CDR3 has 13 residues. Germline assignment: CDR1 ENHRY and CDR2 SYGVKD. The V end lost 8 bases, the J end lost 2 bases, and 10 bases lay between the germline ends. CDR3 sequence: CAIRGEPGNTIYF. DNA of the CDR3: TGTGCCATCCGTGGGGAGCCTGGAAACACCATATATTTT.

The rearrangement links TRBV5-1 to TRBJ1-1; the match to TRBD1 covers 8 bases. The germline gives CDR1 SGHRS, CDR2 YFSETQ. Germline trimming cut 4 bases from V and 6 bases from J; bases unmatched to any gene: 5. The CDR3 loop spans 13 amino acids. The CDR3 is CASSGQGVPEAFF. The DNA for the CDR3 is TGCGCCAGCAGCGGACAGGGTGTGCCTGAAGCTTTCTTT.

The V gene is TRBV9, the J gene TRBJ2-7; 11 nucleotides agree with TRBD2. Germline V CDR1 and CDR2: SGDLS, YYNGEE. The J segment lost 7 bases and the V segment lost 3 bases, leaving 9 bases of the junction unmatched. The CDR3 sequence is 15 residues long. For the CDR3, the DNA is TGTGCCAGCAGCGAAGATAGCGGGAGGGCCCGGGAGCAGTACTTC. It encodes CASSEDSGRAREQYF.

The rearrangement links TRBV4-3 to TRBJ1-2; D not resolved. CDR3 length: 16 amino acids. The germline CDR1 and CDR2 sequences are LGHNA and YSLEER. V dropped 0 bases and J dropped 4 bases, with 15 bases sitting between them. This chain's CDR3 is CASSQDLRPPIYGYTF. In DNA form, the CDR3 reads TGCGCCAGCAGCCAAGACCTAAGGCCTCCTATCTATGGCTACACCTTC.